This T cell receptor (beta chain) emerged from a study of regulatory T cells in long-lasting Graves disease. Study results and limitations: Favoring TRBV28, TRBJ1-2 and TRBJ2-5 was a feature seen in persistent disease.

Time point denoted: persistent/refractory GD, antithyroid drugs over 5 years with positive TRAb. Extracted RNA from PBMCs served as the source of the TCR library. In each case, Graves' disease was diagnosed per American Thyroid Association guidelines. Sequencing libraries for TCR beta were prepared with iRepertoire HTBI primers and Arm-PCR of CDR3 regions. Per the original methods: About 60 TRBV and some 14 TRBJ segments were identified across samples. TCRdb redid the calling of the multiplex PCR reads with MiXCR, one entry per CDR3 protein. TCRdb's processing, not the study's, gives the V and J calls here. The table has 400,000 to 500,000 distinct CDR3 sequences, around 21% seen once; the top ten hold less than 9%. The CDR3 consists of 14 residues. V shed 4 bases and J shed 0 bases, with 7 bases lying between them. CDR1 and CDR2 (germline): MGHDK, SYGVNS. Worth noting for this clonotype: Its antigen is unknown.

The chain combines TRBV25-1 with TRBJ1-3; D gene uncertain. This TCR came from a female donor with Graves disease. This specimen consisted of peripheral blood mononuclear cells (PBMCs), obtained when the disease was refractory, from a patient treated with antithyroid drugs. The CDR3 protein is CASSAAGSGNTIYF. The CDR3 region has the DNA TGTGCCAGCAGTGCCGCCGGCTCTGGAAACACCATATATTTT.